The source of this T cell receptor beta chain is a study of T cell changes during pregnancy in multiple sclerosis. Sequencing used immunoSEQ multiplex PCR; TCRdb keeps in-frame clones, though not all of them. The table shows some 45,000 clones, with 85% to 95% occurring only once. V shed 4 bases and J shed 2 bases, with 12 bases lying between them. There are 14 residues in the CDR3. Germline loops: CDR1 MGHRA, CDR2 YSYEKL. The chain carries TRBV4-1 and TRBJ2-7, with D tentatively TRBD2 (5 bases). The sequencing here drew on CD8+ T cells from peripheral blood mononuclear cells, taken in the first trimester of pregnancy. The sequence derives from a female donor with multiple sclerosis, enrolled in a pregnancy study. The CDR3 coding sequence is TGCGCCAGCAGCCTTAATATCGGGGCCTACGAGCAGTACTTC. Protein: CASSLNIGAYEQYF.